This T cell receptor (beta chain) was captured in a study of radiation and T cells in renal cell carcinoma. Only in-frame clones appear in the TCRdb table, and some are missing; sequencing was by immunoSEQ multiplex PCR. The data show approximately 120,000 clones, 65% to 85% seen once. CDR3 size: 15 residues. Looked up from germline, CDR1 is SGHKS and CDR2 is YYEKEE (reference sequence). V was clipped by 0 bases and J by 3 bases, with 9 bases between them. Time point given: blood 2 weeks post-SBRT. The sample's treatment: 15 Gy SBRT to primary tumor, nephrectomy 4 weeks later. This renal cell carcinoma was of the clear cell type.

The rearrangement joins TRBV5-5 to TRBJ2-2, with D uncertain. The sequences come from blood, collected from a patient whose treatment included radiotherapy and nephrectomy. The clonotype comes from a man aged 50 to 60 with renal cell carcinoma. CDR3 region: CASSLVGGDTGELFF. The CDR3, as DNA: TGTGCCAGCAGCTTGGTGGGTGGCGACACCGGGGAGCTGTTTTTT.